The clone carrying this T cell receptor beta chain was counted once. The sample originates from a study of blood T cell repertoires in COVID-19. Across the study: Specimens from acute and convalescent COVID-19 originated in the United States, Italy and Spain.

The V gene's germline CDR1 is SGDLS and CDR2 YYNGEE. This CDR3 is 15 amino acids long. V gave up 4 bases and J gave up 8 bases, with 19 bases separating them. Some clones are missing from TCRdb's copy, which holds only in-frame ones; the method was immunoSEQ multiplex PCR. The table shows 150,000 or so clones, with about four fifths occurring only once. The source of this sequence is a man aged 45-65 years who had recovered from COVID-19. Source material: PBMCs or T cells enriched from blood (not recorded which). The J gene is TRBJ2-1, the V gene TRBV9; D remains unclear. The DNA for the CDR3 is TGTGCCAGCAGCCCAAGACTCGGTCTCGTGGATGAGCAGTTCTTC. Protein sequence: CASSPRLGLVDEQFF.